The sequence of this T cell receptor (beta chain) was determined in a study of blood T cell repertoires in COVID-19. Whole-study context: Samples representing acute and convalescent COVID-19 were sourced from the United States, Italy and Spain. Sources were T cells, B-cell-depleted T cells, or PBMCs; the material itself was cDNA or gDNA.

CDR1 is GTSNPN and CDR2 is SVGIG in the germline V gene (reference sequence). The CDR3 runs 14 residues. V lost 3 bases to trimming and J lost 0 bases, with 11 bases between them. Method: immunoSEQ multiplex PCR; TCRdb's copy keeps in-frame clones and lacks some. The sample holds 70,000 or so clones, over 80% seen once. Sequencing input: peripheral blood. V and J are TRBV30 and TRBJ1-1; perhaps TRBD1 as D (5 bases). The clonotype was recovered from a human donor in a cohort sampled during active COVID-19. The CDR3 is CAWSPGHMNTEAFF. The CDR3 DNA reads TGTGCCTGGAGCCCCGGACATATGAACACTGAAGCTTTCTTT. The whole variable domain, remainder taken from reference TRBV30 and TRBJ1-1, is SQTIHQWPATLVQPVGSPLSLECTVEGTSNPNLYWYRQAAGRGLQLLFYSVGIGQISSEVPQNLSASRPQDRQFILSSKKLLLSDSGFYLCAWSPGHMNTEAFFGQGTRLTVV.